This entry lists 15 T cell receptor beta chains sequenced from one sample in a study of post-analysis software for immune sequencing data. Study findings and constraints: There were a few TRBV segments more frequent in patients than controls, and TRBV5-6, TRBV5-1 and TRBV20-1 were among them.

TCR beta cDNA libraries included unique molecular identifiers. In TCRdb, the PCR reads were re-called with MiXCR into one record per CDR3 protein. Among roughly 870,000 distinct CDR3 sequences listed, around 53% were seen once. Antigen specificity for these receptors is unknown. The specimen sequenced was blood. These TCRs come from a girl aged 10 to 17 with multiple sclerosis.

The rearrangement uses TRBV24-1 and TRBJ2-1, with a possible D match to TRBD1 (6 bases). Trimming cost V 3 bases and J 5 bases, with 13 bases left between them. The CDR3 extends over 15 amino acids. Germline CDR1 reads KGHDR; CDR2 reads SFDVKD. The CDR3 nucleotides read TGTGCCACCAGTGATCCCCGGACAGACCACAATGAGCAGTTCTTC. Its protein is CATSDPRTDHNEQFF.

The chain uses TRBV2 and TRBJ2-1; perhaps TRBD1 as D (6 bases). V was trimmed by 6 bases and J by 6 bases, leaving 15 bases between them. There are 14 residues in the CDR3. Per the germline V gene, CDR1 is SNHLY and CDR2 is FYNNEI. The CDR3 loop reads CASRRWEGGNEQFF. The DNA for the CDR3 is TGTGCCAGCAGGCGGTGGGAAGGGGGCAATGAGCAGTTCTTC.

The rearrangement links TRBV12-3 or TRBV12-4 to TRBJ2-3, with 8 bases that match TRBD2. This CDR3 has 15 amino acids. Unmatched junction bases numbered 11, after V lost 6 bases and J lost 6 bases. CDR3 sequence: CASSPREGWDDTQYF. CDR3 sequence (DNA): TGTGCCAGCAGCCCTCGGGAGGGCTGGGACGATACGCAGTATTTT.

This chain joins TRBV19 and TRBJ2-1, with 11 bases matching TRBD2. The junction had 15 bases not matched to a gene; V was cut back by 5 bases and J by 0 bases. The CDR3 covers 20 residues. Germline CDR1 reads LNHDA; CDR2 reads SQIVND (reference sequence). CDR3 DNA sequence: TGTGCCAGTAGTCCGATCCCCCAAACTAGCGGGAGATCCTCCTACAATGAGCAGTTCTTC. This translates into CASSPIPQTSGRSSYNEQFF.

The chain recombines TRBV12-3 or TRBV12-4 with TRBJ2-5; tentatively, D is TRBD2 (6 bases). There are 19 residues in the CDR3. V was clipped by 5 bases and J by 3 bases, with 28 bases between them. The CDR3 nucleotides read TGTGCCAGCAGTACGAGCCCCATGAGTAGCGGTGTCCCAGAAGAGACCCAGTACTTC. It yields the protein CASSTSPMSSGVPEETQYF.

V gene TRBV29-1 combines with J gene TRBJ1-1; TRBD1 is a possible D gene (6 bases). CDR3 length: 11 amino acids. The V gene lost 5 bases and the J gene lost 3 bases, with 7 bases spanning the gap. In germline, CDR1 is SQVTM, CDR2 ANQGSEA. The CDR3 protein is CSVQGYTEAFF. DNA of the CDR3: TGCAGCGTTCAGGGGTACACTGAAGCTTTCTTT. The full variable domain, in which reference TRBV29-1 and TRBJ1-1 provide the parts outside the CDR3, is SAVISQKPSRDICQRGTSLTIQCQVDSQVTMMFWYRQQPGQSLTLIATANQGSEATYESGFVIDKFPISRPNLTFSTLTVSNMSPEDSSIYLCSVQGYTEAFFGQGTRLTVV.

This clonotype has just a few counts. The rearrangement uses TRBV9 and TRBJ2-1; D remains unclear. This CDR3 is 13 amino acids long. Germline values: CDR1 SGDLS, CDR2 YYNGEE. The ends were cut back, 1 base at V and 11 bases at J, with 13 bases in the middle. CDR3 region: CASSVTFSVKQFF. The CDR3 nucleotides are TGTGCCAGCAGCGTAACCTTTTCCGTGAAGCAGTTCTTC.

The rearrangement links TRBV29-1 to TRBJ2-1; tentatively, D is TRBD2 (6 bases). Looked up from germline, CDR1 is SQVTM and CDR2 is ANQGSEA. The CDR3 runs 14 residues. Trimming left V 7 bases short and J 2 bases short, with 15 bases between. The CDR3 sequence: CSGFAGPPYNEQFF. The DNA of the CDR3 is TGCAGCGGATTCGCGGGACCTCCCTACAATGAGCAGTTCTTC.

This clonotype was seen only a few times. V and J are TRBV18 and TRBJ2-4; the D is unclear. CDR1 and CDR2 from the germline V gene are KGHSH and LQKENI. V was shortened by 6 bases and J by 14 bases, with 14 bases between the two germline ends. The CDR3 totals 11 residues. The CDR3 sequence is CASSGLAEKYF. CDR3 sequence (DNA): TGTGCCAGCTCGGGCCTGGCAGAAAAGTACTTC.

About this clonotype: The junction differs from germline at one of its ends, possibly a read error. The chain combines TRBV7-6 with TRBJ2-3, with D possibly TRBD1 on 7 matching bases. This CDR3 spans 15 amino acids. CDR1 is SGHVS, CDR2 FNYEAQ, per germline. The CDR3 DNA is TGTGCCAGCAGCTTAGGTGCGGGGAGGACAGGTACGCAGTATTTT. Amino acids: CASSLGAGRTGTQYF.

V gene TRBV6-5 combines with J gene TRBJ2-7; D not certain. Germline assignment: CDR1 MNHEY and CDR2 SVGAGI. This CDR3 contains 13 residues. V was shortened by 8 bases and J by 1 base, with 12 bases between the two germline ends. CDR3 sequence (DNA): TGTGCCAGCTGGCGCGGATCTTCCTACGAGCAGTACTTC. Amino acids: CASWRGSSYEQYF.

This chain's CDR3 is CASTRVGIYEQYF. The DNA for the CDR3 is TGTGCCAGCACAAGGGTGGGAATCTACGAGCAGTACTTC. This chain connects TRBV2 to TRBJ2-5, with D uncertain. The J call may not be correct, given that the DNA end is closer to TRBJ2-7. CDR3 length: 13 residues. CDR1 is SNHLY, CDR2 FYNNEI, per germline.

This clonotype was detected only a few times. V gene TRBV18 combines with J gene TRBJ1-1, with D hard to call. V gave up 3 bases and J gave up 0 bases, with 8 bases separating them. Germline-derived CDR1 and CDR2 are KGHSH and LQKENI. This CDR3 comprises 14 residues. DNA of the CDR3: TGTGCCAGCTCACCGCCAGGAGTGAACACTGAAGCTTTCTTT. Residues: CASSPPGVNTEAFF.

The V call is TRBV20-1, the J call TRBJ1-1; D perhaps matches TRBD1 (5 bases). Trimming stripped 0 bases from V and 3 bases from J, with 14 bases between. This CDR3 region has 15 residues. Germline CDR1 reads DFQATT; CDR2 reads SNEGSKA (reference sequence). The CDR3 DNA reads TGCAGTGCTAGAGATTTCGGGGGTGGCTACACTGAAGCTTTCTTT. This codes for CSARDFGGGYTEAFF.

The chain couples TRBV27 to TRBJ2-4, with D tentatively TRBD2 (6 bases). The J call could be wrong; TRBJ2-7 is a better fit for the DNA end. Germline V gives CDR1 MNHEY, CDR2 SMNVEV (reference sequence). This CDR3 has 17 residues. The CDR3 DNA follows: TGTGCCAGCTCATCCATGGGGGGTGAGGAAGGGAGATACGAGCAGTACTTC. This codes for CASSSMGGEEGRYEQYF.